Listed below are T cell receptor beta chains from one sample, sequenced in a study of shared clonotypes between healthy human individuals. The repertoire was sequenced with immunoSEQ multiplex PCR; TCRdb's copy has only in-frame clones and lacks some. This table has 2 million to 2.5 million clones, 93% appearing once. Sequenced input: naive CD4+ T cells from PBMCs. The origin of the receptors is a man aged 18 to 29 in good health. Some clones in this sample may be carry-over from other donors' samples. Each CDR3 is given with its conserved first and last residue. Fields, in order: CDR3 protein, V gene, J gene.

cdr3_aa: CASKARGEQYF
v_call: TRBV19
j_call: TRBJ2-7

cdr3_aa: CASSFVVNTEAFF
v_call: TRBV28
j_call: TRBJ1-1

cdr3_aa: CASRSLAGEDTDTQYF
v_call: TRBV28
j_call: TRBJ2-3

cdr3_aa: CASSEGGGRATATNYGYTF
v_call: TRBV6-1
j_call: TRBJ1-2

cdr3_aa: CASSLGMAENTEAFF
v_call: TRBV5-4
j_call: TRBJ1-1

cdr3_aa: CASLAEHPYEQYF
v_call: TRBV28
j_call: TRBJ2-7

cdr3_aa: CASSPGTGGNQPQHF
v_call: TRBV6-6
j_call: TRBJ1-5

cdr3_aa: CASSLQGGEAFF
v_call: TRBV2
j_call: TRBJ1-1

cdr3_aa: CASSERGPTNEKLFF
v_call: TRBV9
j_call: TRBJ1-4

cdr3_aa: CACSPTSGRADTQYF
v_call: TRBV28
j_call: TRBJ2-3

cdr3_aa: CASSVGSSGEYEQYF
v_call: TRBV9
j_call: TRBJ2-7

cdr3_aa: CASSSPYEQYF
v_call: TRBV6-6
j_call: NA

cdr3_aa: CASSLERGGGGETQYF
v_call: TRBV7-2
j_call: TRBJ2-5

cdr3_aa: CAISEKQNYGYTF
v_call: TRBV10-3
j_call: TRBJ1-2

cdr3_aa: CASSAQGKPQHF
v_call: TRBV2
j_call: TRBJ1-5

cdr3_aa: CARSTRDRRFLSSYEQYF
v_call: TRBV7-5
j_call: TRBJ2-7

cdr3_aa: CAWSVRGGRSYEQYF
v_call: TRBV30
j_call: TRBJ2-7

cdr3_aa: CASSLSGTGGNTIYF
v_call: TRBV28
j_call: TRBJ1-3

cdr3_aa: CASSPRQEEQYF
v_call: TRBV18
j_call: TRBJ2-7

cdr3_aa: CASVPHAGDTEAFF
v_call: TRBV2
j_call: TRBJ1-1

cdr3_aa: CASSEGRGQPQHF
v_call: TRBV10-1
j_call: TRBJ1-5

cdr3_aa: CASSVVGASEQYF
v_call: TRBV9
j_call: TRBJ2-7

cdr3_aa: CASSRDRNQPQHF
v_call: TRBV28
j_call: TRBJ1-5

cdr3_aa: CASSSGTTVAKNIQYF
v_call: TRBV28
j_call: TRBJ2-4

cdr3_aa: CASSPQRMNTEAFF
v_call: TRBV5-1
j_call: TRBJ1-1

cdr3_aa: CASSARSGSEQFF
v_call: TRBV28
j_call: TRBJ2-1

cdr3_aa: CASSENSGTGELFF
v_call: TRBV9
j_call: TRBJ2-2

cdr3_aa: CASSKPLRRGEKLFF
v_call: TRBV28
j_call: TRBJ1-4

cdr3_aa: CASTPDGGRGYTF
v_call: TRBV19
j_call: TRBJ1-2

cdr3_aa: CASSLNVPGELFF
v_call: TRBV28
j_call: TRBJ2-2

cdr3_aa: CASSLIGSTNTGELFF
v_call: TRBV7-3
j_call: TRBJ2-2

cdr3_aa: CASSLVLLEAFF
v_call: TRBV7-9
j_call: TRBJ1-1

cdr3_aa: CASSPGTGGPNEQFF
v_call: TRBV5-1
j_call: TRBJ2-1

cdr3_aa: CASSLRGRAIYEQFF
v_call: TRBV28
j_call: TRBJ2-1